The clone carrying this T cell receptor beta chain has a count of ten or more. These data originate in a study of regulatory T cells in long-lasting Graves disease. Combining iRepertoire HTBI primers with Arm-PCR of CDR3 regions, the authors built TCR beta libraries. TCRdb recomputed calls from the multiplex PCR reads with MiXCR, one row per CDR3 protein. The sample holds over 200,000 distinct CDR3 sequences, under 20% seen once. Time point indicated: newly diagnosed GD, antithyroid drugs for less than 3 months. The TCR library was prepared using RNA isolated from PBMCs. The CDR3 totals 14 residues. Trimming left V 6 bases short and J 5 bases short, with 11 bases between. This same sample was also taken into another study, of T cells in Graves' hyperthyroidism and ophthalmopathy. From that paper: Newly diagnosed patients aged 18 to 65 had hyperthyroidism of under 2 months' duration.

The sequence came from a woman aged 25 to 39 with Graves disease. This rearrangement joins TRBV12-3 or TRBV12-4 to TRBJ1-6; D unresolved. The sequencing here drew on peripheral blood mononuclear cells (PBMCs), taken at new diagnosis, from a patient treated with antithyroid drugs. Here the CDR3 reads CASSQRRDNSPLHF. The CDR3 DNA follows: TGTGCCAGCAGCCAAAGACGGGATAATTCACCCCTCCACTTT.